This passage covers 27 T cell receptor beta chains from one sample sequenced in a study of cytomegalovirus exposure and HLA in healthy donors. The study ran its PCR with 60 Vbeta and 13 Jbeta primers. Produced via immunoSEQ multiplex PCR; TCRdb's table is partial and in-frame only. Of about 210,000 clones in the sample, roughly 80% were seen once. The sequencing sample was made of PBMCs. These receptor sequences come from a man aged 25 to 45 in good health and CMV-seronegative.

CDR3 coding DNA: TGTGCCAGCGCGCAGGGGTCTTATTTAGGCAATGAGCAGTTCTTC. This sequence encodes CASAQGSYLGNEQFF. V usage is TRBV5-8 and J usage is TRBJ2-1, with D maybe TRBD1 (6 bases). V was shortened by 7 bases and J by 6 bases, with 20 bases between the two germline ends. The CDR3 length is 15 residues. Germline V CDR1 and CDR2: SGHTS, YDEGEE.

This sequence joins TRBV4-1 and TRBJ1-5; D may be TRBD1 (6 bases). Looked up from germline, CDR1 is MGHRA and CDR2 is YSYEKL. The CDR3 has 15 residues. Trimming left V 5 bases short and J 3 bases short, with 14 bases between. CDR3 in amino acids: CASSSGVGLNQPQHF. In nucleotides, the CDR3 is TGCGCCAGCAGCTCAGGGGTAGGCCTCAATCAGCCCCAGCATTTT.

The gene calls are TRBV9 and TRBJ2-3; 7 bases fit TRBD2. Germline V gene data show CDR1 as SGDLS and CDR2 as YYNGEE. The CDR3 covers 13 residues. The junction had 3 bases not matched to a gene; V was cut back by 4 bases and J by 4 bases. The CDR3 loop reads CASSLRGADTQYF. The CDR3 DNA is TGTGCCAGCAGCCTACGGGGGGCAGATACGCAGTATTTT.

The chain couples TRBV7-6 to TRBJ2-7; D is uncertain. The CDR3 has 12 amino acids. V was pared by 9 bases and J by 8 bases, with 17 bases between. Looked up from germline, CDR1 is SGHVS and CDR2 is FNYEAQ. The CDR3 bases are TGTGCCAGTCCACCTCCCCTCACTCAGCAGTACTTC. Amino acid sequence: CASPPPLTQQYF.

This clone came up a few times. This chain joins TRBV4-1 and TRBJ1-5; D gene unclear. The CDR3 is made up of 17 amino acids. CDR1 MGHRA and CDR2 YSYEKL come from the germline V gene. V was clipped by 4 bases and J by 4 bases, with 20 bases between them. The CDR3 bases are TGCGCCAGCAGCCCCGGGCTCGGGATGTCGGAAAATCAGCCCCAGCATTTT. Encoded protein: CASSPGLGMSENQPQHF.

The rearrangement links TRBV5-4 to TRBJ2-7; D unresolved. V was trimmed by 5 bases and J by 3 bases, leaving 6 bases between them. The CDR3 covers 11 residues. The germline CDR1 and CDR2 sequences are SGHNT and YYREEE (reference sequence). CDR3 region: CASSYNYEQYF. The CDR3 nucleotides are TGTGCCAGCAGTTATAACTACGAGCAGTACTTC.

Only one count was recorded for this clone. This rearrangement joins TRBV5-5 to TRBJ1-2, with 10 bases aligning to TRBD1. The CDR3 has 20 residues. With 4 bases clipped from V and 4 bases from J, the junction kept 22 bases outside the gene matches. The V gene's germline CDR1 is SGHKS and CDR2 YYEKEE (reference sequence). The CDR3 protein is CASSPDPGTGVPLLLYGYTF. In DNA form, the CDR3 reads TGTGCCAGCAGCCCCGACCCCGGGACAGGGGTGCCTCTACTGCTCTATGGCTACACCTTC.

This clone has only a few counts. The chain links TRBV15 to TRBJ2-2; 9 positions agree with TRBD1. The CDR3 contains 16 residues. The germline V gene has CDR1 LNHNV and CDR2 YYDKDF (reference sequence). V dropped 6 bases and J dropped 3; count of bases not matched to a gene: 8. Here the CDR3 reads CATSLDRGVDTGELFF. The CDR3 nucleotides are TGTGCCACCAGTCTTGACAGGGGGGTTGACACCGGGGAGCTGTTTTTT. The whole variable domain, filled in from reference TRBV15 and TRBJ2-2, reads DAMVIQNPRYQVTQFGKPVTLSCSQTLNHNVMYWYQQKSSQAPKLLFHYYDKDFNNEADTPDNFQSRRPNTSFCFLDIRSPGLGDTAMYLCATSLDRGVDTGELFFGEGSRLTVL.

This chain links TRBV10-3 with TRBJ1-2; D is uncertain. Germline-derived CDR1 and CDR2 are ENHRY and SYGVKD. The CDR3 length is 12 residues. The V end was cut by 2 bases, the J end by 6 bases, with 7 bases between. The CDR3 nucleotides are TGTGCCATCAGTGAGACTTTTAATGGCTACACCTTC. Residues: CAISETFNGYTF.

The V gene is TRBV29-1, the J gene TRBJ2-5, with D perhaps TRBD2 (5 bases). CDR1 and CDR2 from the germline V gene are SQVTM and ANQGSEA. CDR3 length: 13 residues. Trimming cost V 7 bases and J 5 bases, with 17 bases left between them. The CDR3 nucleotides read TGCAGCGCCCCATTGGGCGGGTATGAGACCCAGTACTTC. It specifies CSAPLGGYETQYF.

The CDR3 loop reads CSVDQGDGNYGYTF. The CDR3 DNA follows: TGCAGCGTTGACCAGGGGGACGGCAACTATGGCTACACCTTC. The genes are TRBV29-1 and TRBJ1-2, with 7 bases lining up with TRBD1. CDR1 is SQVTM, CDR2 ANQGSEA, per germline. Germline trimming cut 3 bases from V and 2 bases from J; bases unmatched to any gene: 6. The CDR3 spans 14 residues.

This clone was recorded only once. CDR3 region: CASSIRAGQGKETQYF. In DNA, the CDR3 is TGTGCCAGTAGTATAAGGGCGGGACAGGGTAAAGAGACCCAGTACTTC. V usage is TRBV19 and J usage is TRBJ2-5; 9 positions match TRBD1. The CDR3 extends over 16 amino acids. Germline V gene sequence: CDR1 LNHDA, CDR2 SQIVND (reference sequence). Unmatched junction bases numbered 7, after V lost 2 bases and J lost 3 bases.

The V and J genes are TRBV9 and TRBJ2-1; 7 bases agree with TRBD1. The V and J ends lost 2 bases and 9 bases, in that order; junction bases with no gene match: 11. This CDR3 is 15 amino acids long. Per the germline V gene, CDR1 is SGDLS and CDR2 is YYNGEE. The CDR3: CASSVETGMGSEQFF. DNA of the CDR3: TGTGCCAGCAGCGTCGAGACAGGGATGGGGAGTGAGCAGTTCTTC.

This chain uses TRBV6-5 with TRBJ2-7; TRBD2 aligns across 11 bases. Germline V gene data show CDR1 as MNHEY and CDR2 as SVGAGI. This CDR3 contains 15 residues. The trim removed 5 bases at V and 3 bases at J, leaving 6 bases unmatched. CDR3 region: CASSPIGLAGYEQYF. CDR3 nucleotide sequence: TGTGCCAGCAGTCCAATTGGACTAGCGGGCTACGAGCAGTACTTC.

V is TRBV6-5 and J is TRBJ2-5; TRBD2 matches 7 bases. Gene TRBJ2-7 matches the end of the DNA better, so the J call may be wrong. Germline assignment: CDR1 MNHEY and CDR2 SVGAGI. The CDR3 has 13 residues. The CDR3 is CASSHGGNDEQYF. CDR3 nucleotide sequence: TGTGCCAGCAGCCACGGGGGGAACGACGAGCAGTACTTC.

This clone occurred once. The CDR3 DNA is TGTGCCAGCAGCTTGGCTTTCCGAACGAATGAAAAACTGTTTTTT. Translated: CASSLAFRTNEKLFF. The chain is built from TRBV7-9 and TRBJ1-4; D unclear. The CDR3 covers 15 residues. Germline V CDR1 and CDR2: SEHNR, FQNEAQ (reference sequence). V shed 3 bases and J shed 5 bases, with 13 bases lying between them.

This chain connects TRBV7-2 to TRBJ1-5, with 8 bases fitting TRBD1. Trimming at V came to 1 base and at J to 0 bases, leaving 8 bases not matched to a gene. The CDR3 consists of 18 residues. The germline V gene has CDR1 SGHTA and CDR2 FQGNSA. CDR3 in DNA: TGTGCCAGCAGCTTAGTTCCGGGACAGGCCTATAGCAATCAGCCCCAGCATTTT. Its protein product is CASSLVPGQAYSNQPQHF. Supplemented by reference TRBV7-2 and TRBJ1-5, the full variable domain reads GAGVSQSPSNKVTEKGKDVELRCDPISGHTALYWYRQSLGQGLEFLIYFQGNSAPDKSGLPSDRFSAERTGGSVSTLTIQRTQQEDSAVYLCASSLVPGQAYSNQPQHFGDGTRLSIL.

The table lists this clone with a few counts. The chain couples TRBV19 to TRBJ1-1, with 9 bases aligning to TRBD1. The CDR3 is 14 residues long. The germline V gene has CDR1 LNHDA and CDR2 SQIVND (reference sequence). V was pared by 8 bases and J by 4 bases, with 8 bases of the junction left unmatched. This CDR3 is CASDTGTGTTEAFF. In nucleotides, the CDR3 is TGTGCCAGTGATACCGGGACAGGGACCACTGAAGCTTTCTTT. The full variable domain, with the rest looked up from reference TRBV19 and TRBJ1-1, is DGGITQSPKYLFRKEGQNVTLSCEQNLNHDAMYWYRQDPGQGLRLIYYSQIVNDFQKGDIAEGYSVSREKKESFPLTVTSAQKNPTAFYLCASDTGTGTTEAFFGQGTRLTVV.

The chain recombines TRBV19 with TRBJ2-7; 9 nucleotides agree with TRBD1. The junction had 4 bases not matched to a gene; V was cut back by 6 bases and J by 1 base. The CDR3 is 14 amino acids. Germline CDR1 reads LNHDA; CDR2 reads SQIVND (reference sequence). Here the CDR3 reads CASSTGGVSYEQYF. Here the CDR3 DNA reads TGTGCCAGTAGCACAGGGGGCGTATCCTACGAGCAGTACTTC.

About this clone: Germline and junction disagree at one end, which may indicate a read error. The J gene is TRBJ2-6, the V gene TRBV4-2; 9 nucleotides match TRBD2. Germline CDR1 LGHNA, CDR2 YNFKEQ. CDR3 length: 18 amino acids. The CDR3 nucleotides are TGTGCCAGCAGCCAGCAAGCGGGGGGTGCCTCTGGGGCCAGCGTCCTGACTTTC. Amino acid sequence: CASSQQAGGASGASVLTF.

The chain uses TRBV10-3 and TRBJ1-1; D remains unclear. The V gene lost 3 bases and the J gene lost 1 base, with 9 bases spanning the gap. The CDR3 is 14 residues long. Germline-derived CDR1 and CDR2 are ENHRY and SYGVKD. The CDR3 is CAISEWQENTEAFF. In DNA, the CDR3 is TGTGCCATCAGTGAATGGCAGGAGAACACTGAAGCTTTCTTT.

This clone was detected once. The genes are TRBV28 and TRBJ1-2; TRBD1 is a possible D gene (5 bases). The germline CDR1 and CDR2 sequences are MDHEN and SYDVKM. Trimming stripped 5 bases from V and 5 bases from J, with 6 bases between. This CDR3 is built from 11 residues. The DNA of the CDR3 is TGTGCCAGCAGTCCAGGGTATGGCTACACCTTC. The encoded protein is CASSPGYGYTF.

The chain combines TRBV5-4 with TRBJ2-2; maybe TRBD2 (7 bases). The CDR3 is 16 amino acids. The V gene's germline CDR1 is SGHNT and CDR2 YYREEE (reference sequence). The V and J ends lost 2 bases and 4 bases respectively, with 15 bases between them. The CDR3 protein is CASSFGGGPLTGELFF. CDR3 DNA sequence: TGTGCCAGCAGCTTTGGGGGGGGGCCCCTCACCGGGGAGCTGTTTTTT.

The chain uses TRBV6-6 and TRBJ2-3; 7 bases are shared with TRBD2. CDR3 length equals 16 residues. The ends lost 6 bases at V and 1 base at J; junction bases unmatched: 10. Germline assignment: CDR1 MNHNY and CDR2 SVGAGI (reference sequence). CDR3 sequence (DNA): TGTGCCAGCAGGTACAGGACTAGTGGGGGCACAGATACGCAGTATTTT. Its protein is CASRYRTSGGTDTQYF.

On this clone: The sample carries other DNA sequences with the same CDR3. The chain joins TRBV7-3 to TRBJ2-3, with D uncertain. V dropped 6 bases and J dropped 1 base, with 8 bases sitting between them. This CDR3 is 13 amino acids long. From germline, CDR1 is SGHTA and CDR2 FQGTGA. The CDR3 here is CASSLSGTDTQYF. The CDR3 DNA reads as TGTGCCAGCAGTTTGTCCGGCACAGATACGCAGTATTTT.

The V call is TRBV5-6, the J call TRBJ2-1; the D gene is possibly TRBD2 (7 bases). Trimming shortened V by 7 bases and J by 0 bases, and 14 bases separated the two germline ends. There are 15 residues in the CDR3. CDR1 SGHDT and CDR2 YYEEEE come from the germline V gene. This CDR3 is CASAPGGGSYNEQFF. The DNA of the CDR3 is TGTGCCAGCGCCCCGGGGGGCGGCTCCTACAATGAGCAGTTCTTC.

V usage is TRBV29-1 and J usage is TRBJ2-7; D might be TRBD2 (7 bases). Germline V gives CDR1 SQVTM, CDR2 ANQGSEA. CDR3 length: 13 residues. Trimming shortened V by 1 base and J by 11 bases, and 18 bases separated the two germline ends. CDR3 in DNA: TGCAGCGTTGAAGGAGGGACAAGGGGGGGGGAGTACTTC. Protein: CSVEGGTRGGEYF.